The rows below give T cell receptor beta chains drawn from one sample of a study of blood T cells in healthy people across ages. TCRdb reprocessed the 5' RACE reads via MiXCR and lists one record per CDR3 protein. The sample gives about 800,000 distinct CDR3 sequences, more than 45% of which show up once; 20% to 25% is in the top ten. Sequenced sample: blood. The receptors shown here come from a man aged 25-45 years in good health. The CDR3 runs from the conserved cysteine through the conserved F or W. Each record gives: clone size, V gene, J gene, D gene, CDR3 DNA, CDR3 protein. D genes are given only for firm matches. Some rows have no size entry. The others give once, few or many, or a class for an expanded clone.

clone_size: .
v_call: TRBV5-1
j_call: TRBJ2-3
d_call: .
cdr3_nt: TGCGCCAGCAGCTTGGCAGGACAGTCAGATACGCAGTATTTT
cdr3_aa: CASSLAGQSDTQYF

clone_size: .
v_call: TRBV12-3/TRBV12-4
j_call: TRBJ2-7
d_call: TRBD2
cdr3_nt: TGTGCCAGCAGCTTAACGGGGGGACTAGCCTCCGAGCAGTACTTC
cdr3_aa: CASSLTGGLASEQYF

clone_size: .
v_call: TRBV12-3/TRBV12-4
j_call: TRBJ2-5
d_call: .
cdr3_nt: TGTGCCAGCAGTTTAGAGGGAAAACAAGAGACCCAGTACTTC
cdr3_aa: CASSLEGKQETQYF

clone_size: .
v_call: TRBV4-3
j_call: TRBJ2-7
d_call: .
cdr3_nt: TGCGCCAGCAGCCAAATAAAGGAGTTGTGGGGGACGGGCGAGCAGTACTTC
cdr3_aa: CASSQIKELWGTGEQYF

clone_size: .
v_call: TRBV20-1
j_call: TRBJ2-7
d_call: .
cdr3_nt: TGCAGTGCTAGAGCGGGCCAAACCTACGAGCAGTACTTC
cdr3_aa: CSARAGQTYEQYF

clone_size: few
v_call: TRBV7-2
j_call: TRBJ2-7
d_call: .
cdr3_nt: TGTGCCAGCAGCTACGAGGCGCGGGACTACGAGCAGTACTTC
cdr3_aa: CASSYEARDYEQYF

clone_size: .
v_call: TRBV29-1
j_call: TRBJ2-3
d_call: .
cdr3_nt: TGCAGCGTTGCCCGGGGAGTGGCAGATACGCAGTATTTT
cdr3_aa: CSVARGVADTQYF

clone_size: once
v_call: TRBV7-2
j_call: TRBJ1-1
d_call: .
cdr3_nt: TGTGCCAGCAGCTTTGCAGGGACGAACACTGAAGCTTTCTTT
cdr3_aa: CASSFAGTNTEAFF

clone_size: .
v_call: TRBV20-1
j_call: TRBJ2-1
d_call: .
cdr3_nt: TGCAGTGCTGGTCTCAATGAGCGGTTCTTC
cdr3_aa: CSAGLNERFF

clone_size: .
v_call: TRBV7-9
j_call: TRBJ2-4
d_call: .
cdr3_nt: TGTGCCAGCAGCCTATGGGACGTGAACATTCAGTACTTC
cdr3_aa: CASSLWDVNIQYF

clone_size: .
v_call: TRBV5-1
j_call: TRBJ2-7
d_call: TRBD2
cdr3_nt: TGCGCCAGCAGCCCCAGCGGGGTCTACGAGCAGTACTTC
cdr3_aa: CASSPSGVYEQYF

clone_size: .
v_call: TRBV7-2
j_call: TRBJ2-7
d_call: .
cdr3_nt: TGTGCCAGCAGCTTAGCGATCAGGGGTGCCCTCTACGAGCAGTACTTC
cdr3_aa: CASSLAIRGALYEQYF

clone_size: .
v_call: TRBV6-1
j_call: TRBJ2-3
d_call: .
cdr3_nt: TGTGCCAGCAGTAACGCGGACGGTGGGAGAGATACGCAGTATTTT
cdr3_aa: CASSNADGGRDTQYF

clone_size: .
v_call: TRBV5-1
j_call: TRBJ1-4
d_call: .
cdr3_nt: TGCGCCAGCAGCCACTCCCTGGGGGACGATGAAAAACTGTTTTTT
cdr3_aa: CASSHSLGDDEKLFF

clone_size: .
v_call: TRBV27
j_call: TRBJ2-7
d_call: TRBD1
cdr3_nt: TGTGCCAGCACAGGACAGGGGCACTACGAGCAGTACTTC
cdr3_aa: CASTGQGHYEQYF

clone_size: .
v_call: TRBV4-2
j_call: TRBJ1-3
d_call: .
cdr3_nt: TGTGCCAGCAGCCTCTCAGTCGGCTCTGGAAACACCATATATTTT
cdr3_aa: CASSLSVGSGNTIYF

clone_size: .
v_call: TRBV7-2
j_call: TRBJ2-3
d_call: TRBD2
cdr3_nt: TGTGCCAGCAGCGTTAGCGGGGTGGGAGATACGCAGTATTTT
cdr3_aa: CASSVSGVGDTQYF

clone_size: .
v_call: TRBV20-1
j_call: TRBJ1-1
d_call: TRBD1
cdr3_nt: TGCAGTGCTAGAGATCCAGGGGGCGAAGGTAGCACTGAAGCTTTCTTT
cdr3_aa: CSARDPGGEGSTEAFF

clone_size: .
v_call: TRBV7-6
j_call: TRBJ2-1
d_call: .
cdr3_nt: TGTGCCAGCAGCTTAAGACAGACTGCCTACAATGAGCAGTTCTTC
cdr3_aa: CASSLRQTAYNEQFF

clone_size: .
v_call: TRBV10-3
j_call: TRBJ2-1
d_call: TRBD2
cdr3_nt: TGTGCCATCAGTACTAGCGGTTACAATGAGCAGTTCTTC
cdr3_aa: CAISTSGYNEQFF

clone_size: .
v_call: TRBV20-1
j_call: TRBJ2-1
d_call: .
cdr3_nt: TGCAGTGCACGGCAGCACTTTTACAATGAGCAGTTCTTC
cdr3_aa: CSARQHFYNEQFF

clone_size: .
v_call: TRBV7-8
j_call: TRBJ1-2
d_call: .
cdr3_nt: TGTGCCAGCAGGGGGGGACTCGGGGACTATGGCTACACCTTC
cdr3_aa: CASRGGLGDYGYTF

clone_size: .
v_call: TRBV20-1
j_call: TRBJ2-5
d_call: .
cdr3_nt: TGCAGTGCTAGAGTTTTGCGAGCCCAAGAGACCCAGTACTTC
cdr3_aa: CSARVLRAQETQYF

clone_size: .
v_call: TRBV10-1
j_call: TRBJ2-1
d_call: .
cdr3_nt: TGCGCCAGCAGCGCCGGGACCTCATACAATGAGCAGTTCTTC
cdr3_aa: CASSAGTSYNEQFF